This T cell receptor beta chain was identified in a study of identical twins (dated by TCRdb to about 2016). Some background on the complete study: TCR alpha and beta repertoires from monozygotic twins, unrelated adults of various ages and cord blood were deep-sequenced to test whether fetal clonotypes persist. To rule out contamination, the twin experiments were replicated at different times with different library preparation protocols.

In this sample, this clonotype turned up many times. Its antigen target is currently unknown. It has no much larger one-base neighbor in the sample; base qualities were not kept. Receptor libraries were prepared by 5' RACE. Sequencing took place on an Illumina HiSeq 2000. Template switching introduced a universal primer binding site; the final cDNA contained a unique molecular identifier, enabling accurate counting of TCR cDNA molecules. Specific primers in the conserved constant-segment region were used to synthesize first-strand cDNA for TCR alpha and beta chains. Each cDNA library was double barcoded, with a SMART-Mk sample barcode plus Illumina barcodes, to control for contamination. Two successive PCR steps introduced TruSeq adapter sequences along with Illumina sample barcodes. The Illumina HiSeq platform was used with custom primers to sequence TCR alpha and beta cDNA libraries. The authors' analysis ran thus. MiGEC processed the raw reads to extract unique molecular identifiers, while MiXCR was used to determine the CDR3 positions. For each individual, recombination models were inferred using an EM algorithm with the repgenHMM and IGoR tools. The tcR package in R was used for shared clonotype analysis, with sharing normalized by the product of cloneset sizes. Out-of-frame nonproductive sequences were analyzed to study raw recombination free of thymic and clonal selection effects. TCRdb reprocessed the public reads (quality trimming at Q25 with fastp, clone calling with MiXCR) and kept in-frame beta chains. Under each unique CDR3 protein, matching rows form one entry showing the most common genes and DNA. TCRdb's processing, not the authors' own work, is the source of the V and J calls. The sample table records around 200,000 distinct CDR3 sequences; over 8% of these occur just once. The ten top clones hold over 4.5% of the sample.

Unmatched junction bases come to 6, with V trimmed by 8 bases and J by 2 bases. CDR1 and CDR2 were assigned from the germline V gene as MNHNS and SASEGT. Taken from cysteine to phenylalanine, the CDR3 has 14 residues. Only the CDR3 DNA stays, 42 bases, in frame from base 1. Only healthy Caucasian donors were included. Miltenyi CD45RO+ enrichment and human naive T-cell isolation kits were used to isolate memory (CD45RO+) and naive T cells from PBMC. Findings and caveats that apply to the study as a whole: Conclusions relied on cross-sectional statistical analysis, since the same donors could not be followed over many years. Compared with coincidental sharing between unrelated individuals, an excess of low generation-probability sequences was observed among out-of-frame TCR alpha sequences shared between twins. Fewer insertions were carried by abundant cord blood beta clonotypes, a similar but weaker trend appeared in young adult naive repertoires, and no such trend appeared in memory repertoires. A weaker excess of twin sharing was found in beta out-of-frame sequences because the signal-to-noise ratio was lowered by fewer shared sequences. Invariant T cells such as MAIT and iNKT could partly confound zero-insertion analyses, though diverse VJ usage argued against this for most clonotypes. In monozygotic twins, recombination models systematically underestimated out-of-frame TCR alpha sharing, but the models matched the sharing seen between unrelated individuals.

The origin of this receptor is a woman aged 18-29 years in good health. What was sequenced was memory (CD45RO+) T cells sorted from blood. In the paper's terms, the cell subset or site label means: CD45RO+ enriched T cells. The rearrangement joined TRBV6-1 to TRBJ2-1, with 7 bases matching TRBD2. The bases read TGTGCCAGCGGAGAGCGGGGAGCCTACAATGAGCAGTTCTTC. Protein translation: CASGERGAYNEQFF.